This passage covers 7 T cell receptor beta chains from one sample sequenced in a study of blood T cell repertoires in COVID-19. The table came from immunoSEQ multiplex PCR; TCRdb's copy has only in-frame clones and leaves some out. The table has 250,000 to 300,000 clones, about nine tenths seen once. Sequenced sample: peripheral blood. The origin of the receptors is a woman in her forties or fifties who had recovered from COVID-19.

The CDR3 sequence: CASSPGGVSSGYTF. CDR3 in DNA: TGTGCCAGCAGCCCAGGGGGCGTATCTTCTGGCTACACCTTC. The rearrangement links TRBV14 to TRBJ1-2; TRBD1 matches 8 bases. This CDR3 has 14 amino acids. CDR1 SGHDN and CDR2 FVKESK come from the germline V gene. With 4 bases clipped from V and 7 bases from J, the junction kept 8 bases outside the gene matches.

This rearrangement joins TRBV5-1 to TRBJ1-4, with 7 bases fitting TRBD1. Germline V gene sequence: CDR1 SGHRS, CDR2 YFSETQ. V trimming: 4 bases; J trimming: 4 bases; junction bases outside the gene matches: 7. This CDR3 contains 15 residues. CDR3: CASSQPGTDNEKLFF. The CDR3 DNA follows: TGCGCCAGCAGCCAACCCGGGACAGATAATGAAAAACTGTTTTTT.

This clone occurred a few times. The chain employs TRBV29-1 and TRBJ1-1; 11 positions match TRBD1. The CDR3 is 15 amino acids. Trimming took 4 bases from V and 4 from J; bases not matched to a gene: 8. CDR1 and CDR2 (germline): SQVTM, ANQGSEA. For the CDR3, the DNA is TGCAGCGTTGCCCTGGTGGACAGGGGGCGCACTGAAGCTTTCTTT. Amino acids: CSVALVDRGRTEAFF.

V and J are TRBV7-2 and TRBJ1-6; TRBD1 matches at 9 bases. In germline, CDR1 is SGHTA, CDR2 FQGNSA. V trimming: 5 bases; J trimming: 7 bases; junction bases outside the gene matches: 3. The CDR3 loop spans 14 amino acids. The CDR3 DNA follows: TGTGCCAGCAGCCCGACAGGGGGAAATTCACCCCTCCACTTT. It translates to CASSPTGGNSPLHF.

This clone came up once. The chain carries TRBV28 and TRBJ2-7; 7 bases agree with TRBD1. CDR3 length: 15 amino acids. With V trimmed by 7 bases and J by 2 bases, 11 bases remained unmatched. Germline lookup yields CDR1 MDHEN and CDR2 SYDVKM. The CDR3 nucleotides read TGTGCCAGCACCAAACCGGGACAGAGAGCCTACGAGCAGTACTTC. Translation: CASTKPGQRAYEQYF.

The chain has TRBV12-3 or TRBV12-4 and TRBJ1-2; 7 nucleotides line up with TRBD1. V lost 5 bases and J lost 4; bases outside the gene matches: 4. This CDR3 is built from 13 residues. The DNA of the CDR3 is TGTGCCAGCAGTGGCGACAGGGTCTATGGCTACACCTTC. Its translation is CASSGDRVYGYTF.

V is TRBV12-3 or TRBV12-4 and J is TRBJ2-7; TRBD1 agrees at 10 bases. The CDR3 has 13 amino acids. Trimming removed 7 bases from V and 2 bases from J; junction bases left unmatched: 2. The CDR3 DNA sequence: TGTGCCAGCAAGGGGACAGGGGCCTACGAGCAGTACTTC. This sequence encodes CASKGTGAYEQYF.